Below, 26 T cell receptor beta chains from the same sample are listed, as sequenced in a study of beta chain features in type 1 diabetes. As every portion of the isolated RNA was reverse transcribed, the sequencing read expressed TCRB transcripts. Produced via immunoSEQ multiplex PCR; TCRdb's table is partial and in-frame only. Of about 330,000 clones listed, 11% are singletons. The sample comprised naive CD4+ T cells from blood. The receptors were sampled from a woman under 40 in good health.

This clone was seen a few times. At the DNA level, this CDR3 is encoded by other sequences in the same sample as well. This rearrangement joins TRBV7-2 to TRBJ2-5; D gene unclear. Germline CDR1 SGHTA, CDR2 FQGNSA. The CDR3 covers 14 residues. V was cut by 1 base and J by 2 bases, with 8 bases left in between. The CDR3: CASSLGGKQETQYF. The CDR3 DNA sequence: TGTGCCAGCAGCTTAGGCGGTAAACAAGAGACCCAGTACTTC.

This chain joins TRBV27 and TRBJ1-2; D is ambiguous. CDR3 length: 13 amino acids. The germline V gene encodes CDR1 MNHEY and CDR2 SMNVEV (reference sequence). Trimming stripped 5 bases from V and 4 bases from J, with 11 bases between. CDR3 nucleotide sequence: TGTGCCAGCAGTCCCCTCGGCGGCTATGGCTACACCTTC. Amino acids: CASSPLGGYGYTF.

The chain recombines TRBV27 with TRBJ1-5, with TRBD1 matching 7 bases. Germline assignment: CDR1 MNHEY and CDR2 SMNVEV (reference sequence). Trimming removed 6 bases from V and 5 bases from J; junction bases left unmatched: 13. CDR3 length equals 16 residues. As DNA, the CDR3 is TGTGCCAGCAGATACAGGGGTCTACCCGGGTATCAGCCCCAGCATTTT. It translates to CASRYRGLPGYQPQHF.

This chain uses TRBV29-1 with TRBJ2-1; TRBD1 matches at 7 bases. Germline CDR1 and CDR2: SQVTM and ANQGSEA. This CDR3 spans 13 amino acids. V lost 4 bases to trimming and J lost 10 bases; unmatched junction nucleotides: 10. This CDR3 is CSVVHPQGKEQFF. DNA of the CDR3: TGCAGCGTTGTCCACCCACAGGGGAAAGAGCAGTTCTTC.

A few counts support this clone. CDR3 in DNA: TGTGCCAGCAGTGGGGGATCTAGCGGGAAGTACAATGAGCAGTTCTTC. Protein product: CASSGGSSGKYNEQFF. The chain carries TRBV28 and TRBJ2-1, with 9 bases fitting TRBD2. This CDR3 spans 16 amino acids. V lost 5 bases to trimming and J lost 4 bases; unmatched junction nucleotides: 9. Germline V gives CDR1 MDHEN, CDR2 SYDVKM.

The table lists this clone with a few counts. The chain recombines TRBV28 with TRBJ2-6, with 7 bases matching TRBD1. The germline CDR1 and CDR2 sequences are MDHEN and SYDVKM. CDR3 length equals 16 residues. V gave up 6 bases and J gave up 2 bases; unmatched junction bases: 7. The CDR3 bases are TGTGCCAGCAGACCGACAGGGACCGCTGGGGCCAACGTCCTGACTTTC. It specifies CASRPTGTAGANVLTF.

The rearrangement links TRBV29-1 to TRBJ2-1; 10 bases map to TRBD2. The V gene's germline CDR1 is SQVTM and CDR2 ANQGSEA. This CDR3 has 14 amino acids. With V trimmed by 2 bases and J by 5 bases, 3 bases remained unmatched. The CDR3 DNA sequence: TGCAGCGTTGAACCTAGCGGGAGCCACAATGAGCAGTTCTTC. Translating it yields CSVEPSGSHNEQFF.

This rearrangement joins TRBV30 to TRBJ2-1, with a possible D match to TRBD2 (6 bases). This CDR3 has 14 amino acids. V was trimmed by 2 bases and J by 3 bases, leaving 11 bases between them. CDR1 GTSNPN and CDR2 SVGIG come from the germline V gene (reference sequence). The CDR3 loop reads CAWSRREVYNEQFF. CDR3 in DNA: TGTGCCTGGAGTAGGCGGGAAGTCTACAATGAGCAGTTCTTC.

This clone has more than one count but fewer than ten. The chain is built from TRBV7-2 and TRBJ2-1; D gene uncertain. CDR3 size: 13 residues. V was shortened by 4 bases and J by 6 bases, with 10 bases between the two germline ends. CDR1 and CDR2 from the germline V gene are SGHTA and FQGNSA. The CDR3: CASSSSGINEQFF. CDR3 sequence (DNA): TGTGCCAGCAGCTCCTCGGGTATCAATGAGCAGTTCTTC.

This chain connects TRBV30 to TRBJ2-3; 9 nucleotides agree with TRBD1. This CDR3 is 15 amino acids long. Per germline, CDR1 GTSNPN and CDR2 SVGIG (reference sequence). V shed 2 bases and J 1 base; nucleotides not matched to a gene: 4. In DNA, the CDR3 is TGTGCCTGGAGTTCGGGACAGGGAGGCACAGATACGCAGTATTTT. This translates into CAWSSGQGGTDTQYF.

The chain joins TRBV19 to TRBJ2-1; possibly TRBD2 for D (5 bases). Germline V CDR1 and CDR2: LNHDA, SQIVND (reference sequence). The CDR3 contains 15 residues. Deletions cut 0 bases from V and 7 bases from J, with 13 bases between. The CDR3 loop reads CASSIDEGALNEQFF. In nucleotides, the CDR3 is TGTGCCAGTAGTATAGACGAGGGAGCTCTGAATGAGCAGTTCTTC.

This clone was counted a few times. The V gene is TRBV7-2, the J gene TRBJ2-2; D may be TRBD2 (5 bases). Germline CDR1 is SGHTA and CDR2 is FQGNSA. The CDR3 contains 15 residues. V lost 6 bases to trimming and J lost 2 bases, with 13 bases between them. CDR3 in DNA: TGTGCCAGCAGGTCCCGACTAATAAACACCGGGGAGCTGTTTTTT. Its translation: CASRSRLINTGELFF.

V is TRBV15 and J is TRBJ2-3; 9 nucleotides align to TRBD2. This CDR3 spans 14 amino acids. V dropped 3 bases and J dropped 9; count of bases not matched to a gene: 7. The germline gives CDR1 LNHNV, CDR2 YYDKDF (reference sequence). The CDR3, as DNA: TGTGCCACCAGCAGGGTAGCGGGAGCGGGAACGCAGTATTTT. Protein product: CATSRVAGAGTQYF.

V is TRBV11-1 and J is TRBJ1-1, with a possible D match to TRBD1 (5 bases). The CDR3 is 14 amino acids. V was trimmed by 6 bases and J by 2 bases, leaving 13 bases between them. Germline V gives CDR1 SGHAT, CDR2 FQDESV (reference sequence). The CDR3 region has the DNA TGTGCCAGCAGTTATGGTCAGGGAAACACTGAAGCTTTCTTT. Amino acid sequence: CASSYGQGNTEAFF.

The chain has TRBV23-1 and TRBJ2-1; 8 bases line up with TRBD2. TRBV23-1 is designated an ORF whose function remains uncertain. CDR3 length: 17 amino acids. V was pared by 0 bases and J by 7 bases, with 11 bases of the junction left unmatched. The CDR3 here is CASSQSDPSGSGNEQFF. In nucleotides, the CDR3 is TGCGCCAGCAGTCAATCGGACCCTAGCGGGTCGGGGAATGAGCAGTTCTTC.

This clone was seen only a few times. The chain is built from TRBV18 and TRBJ1-1; weak D call: TRBD1 (5 bases). The CDR3 contains 12 residues. Germline V lookup: CDR1 KGHSH, CDR2 LQKENI. Trimming took 4 bases from V and 6 from J, leaving 9 bases between them. The CDR3 loop reads CASSRGGPEAFF. CDR3 nucleotide sequence: TGTGCCAGCTCACGGGGGGGTCCTGAAGCTTTCTTT.

The rearrangement links TRBV2 to TRBJ2-1; the D is unclear. V was shortened by 4 bases and J by 3 bases, with 10 bases between the two germline ends. The CDR3 has 14 amino acids. CDR1 is SNHLY and CDR2 is FYNNEI in the germline V gene. CDR3 sequence: CASSGDLIYNEQFF. CDR3 coding DNA: TGTGCCAGCAGTGGTGACTTGATCTACAATGAGCAGTTCTTC.

This chain uses TRBV30 with TRBJ1-5; 7 bases match TRBD1. From germline, CDR1 is GTSNPN and CDR2 SVGIG (reference sequence). The trim removed 3 bases at V and 6 bases at J, leaving 2 bases unmatched. There are 12 residues in the CDR3. This CDR3 reads CAWSRGSQPQHF. The CDR3 DNA reads as TGTGCCTGGAGCAGGGGGAGTCAGCCCCAGCATTTT.

There are a few counts of this clone. The V call is TRBV7-3, the J call TRBJ2-1; 8 nucleotides match TRBD2. The CDR3 length is 15 residues. The V segment lost 5 bases and the J segment 9 bases; nucleotides outside the gene matches: 12. Germline loops: CDR1 SGHTA, CDR2 FQGTGA. CDR3 nucleotide sequence: TGTGCCAGCAGCCCAACTCCTGTTGCGGGAGGTGAGCAGTTCTTC. It is translated as CASSPTPVAGGEQFF. Full variable domain (outside the CDR3, taken from reference TRBV7-3 and TRBJ2-1): GAGVSQTPSNKVTEKGKYVELRCDPISGHTALYWYRQSLGQGPEFLIYFQGTGAADDSGLPNDRFFAVRPEGSVSTLKIQRTERGDSAVYLCASSPTPVAGGEQFFGPGTRLTVL.

The chain is built from TRBV5-1 and TRBJ2-6; D remains ambiguous. V lost 0 bases to trimming and J lost 0 bases, with 13 bases between them. The CDR3 runs 18 residues. Germline CDR1 is SGHRS and CDR2 is YFSETQ. CDR3 region: CASSLEVSVSSGANVLTF. CDR3 in DNA: TGCGCCAGCAGCTTGGAAGTGTCGGTATCCTCTGGGGCCAACGTCCTGACTTTC. The entire variable domain, with the rest obtained from reference TRBV5-1 and TRBJ2-6, is as follows: KAGVTQTPRYLIKTRGQQVTLSCSPISGHRSVSWYQQTPGQGLQFLFEYFSETQRNKGNFPGRFSGRQFSNSRSEMNVSTLELGDSALYLCASSLEVSVSSGANVLTFGAGSRLTVL.

This clone was counted between two and nine times. The V call is TRBV11-2, the J call TRBJ2-1; TRBD2 matches at 14 bases. CDR1 is SGHAT, CDR2 FQNNGV, per germline. V lost 6 bases, J lost 0 bases, and 7 bases stayed unmatched. The CDR3 has 18 amino acids. This CDR3 reads CASRYSGTSGGSYNEQFF. CDR3 coding DNA: TGTGCCAGCAGATATTCAGGGACTAGCGGGGGCTCCTACAATGAGCAGTTCTTC.

This clone was recorded a few times. The rearrangement joins TRBV4-1 to TRBJ2-1; 10 nucleotides agree with TRBD2. The CDR3 spans 16 residues. The germline gives CDR1 MGHRA, CDR2 YSYEKL. J was trimmed by 7 bases and V by 1 base; bases with no gene match: 7. The CDR3 region has the DNA TGCGCCAGCAGCCAAGCACTCGCTAGCGGGAGAAATGAGCAGTTCTTC. Its translation: CASSQALASGRNEQFF.

V and J are TRBV25-1 and TRBJ2-2, with 7 bases lining up with TRBD2. The V and J ends lost 8 bases and 1 base, in that order; junction bases with no gene match: 4. The V gene's germline CDR1 is MGHDK and CDR2 SYGVNS. The length of the CDR3 is 14 residues. The CDR3 spells CASASGLNTGELFF. The DNA of the CDR3 is TGTGCCAGCGCTAGCGGCCTGAACACCGGGGAGCTGTTTTTT.

This clone appeared a few times. An end of the junction does not agree with germline; a read error may underlie this. V and J are TRBV7-7 and TRBJ2-2, with 9 bases that match TRBD2. Germline V gene sequence: CDR1 SSHAT, CDR2 FNYEAQ (reference sequence). This CDR3 comprises 18 residues. CDR3 nucleotide sequence: TGTGCTAGCAGCTTAGAGGTGCCTAGCGGGACGAACACCGGGGAGCTGTTTTTT. Translating it yields CASSLEVPSGTNTGELFF.

This clone was seen more than once but under ten times. V gene TRBV4-3 combines with J gene TRBJ2-6, with TRBD1 as a possible D gene (5 bases). Trimming removed 2 bases from V and 0 bases from J, with 11 bases in between. Germline V gene lookup returns CDR1 LGHNA and CDR2 YSLEER. This CDR3 is built from 17 residues. In DNA form, the CDR3 reads TGCGCCAGCAGCCAACTTACAGGATCCTCTGGGGCCAACGTCCTGACTTTC. It codes for CASSQLTGSSGANVLTF.

The chain is built from TRBV4-2 and TRBJ2-2; D is ambiguous. This CDR3 region has 14 residues. V was cut by 0 bases and J by 0 bases, with 2 bases left in between. Per germline, CDR1 LGHNA and CDR2 YNFKEQ. In nucleotides, the CDR3 is TGTGCCAGCAGCCAAGACTCGAACACCGGGGAGCTGTTTTTT. It translates to CASSQDSNTGELFF.